The clone carrying this TCR beta chain was observed a handful of times. This sample was included in a study of identical twins. A universal primer site was added by template switching, and unique molecular identifiers were carried by the cDNA. In TCRdb, the 5' RACE reads were re-called with MiXCR into one record per CDR3 protein. The sample consists of about 900,000 distinct CDR3 sequences, 9% to 15% of them appearing once. The CDR3 spans 15 residues. V lost 5 bases to trimming and J lost 3 bases, with 17 bases between them. Germline V gene sequence: CDR1 SGHNT, CDR2 YENEEA. The sample also formed part of further work on yellow fever vaccine responses in identical twins. That paper states: Reportedly, the response of twins' T cells to the vaccine seemed partly convergent, partly personalized.

This clonotype was sampled from a woman aged 18-29 years in good health. V usage is TRBV11-3 and J usage is TRBJ2-7; tentatively, D is TRBD1 (6 bases). The sequencing sample was made of PBMCs. The DNA for the CDR3 is TGTGCCAGCAGCGGCTGGTGGAGCAGGGGCTACGAGCAGTACTTC. Its translation is CASSGWWSRGYEQYF.